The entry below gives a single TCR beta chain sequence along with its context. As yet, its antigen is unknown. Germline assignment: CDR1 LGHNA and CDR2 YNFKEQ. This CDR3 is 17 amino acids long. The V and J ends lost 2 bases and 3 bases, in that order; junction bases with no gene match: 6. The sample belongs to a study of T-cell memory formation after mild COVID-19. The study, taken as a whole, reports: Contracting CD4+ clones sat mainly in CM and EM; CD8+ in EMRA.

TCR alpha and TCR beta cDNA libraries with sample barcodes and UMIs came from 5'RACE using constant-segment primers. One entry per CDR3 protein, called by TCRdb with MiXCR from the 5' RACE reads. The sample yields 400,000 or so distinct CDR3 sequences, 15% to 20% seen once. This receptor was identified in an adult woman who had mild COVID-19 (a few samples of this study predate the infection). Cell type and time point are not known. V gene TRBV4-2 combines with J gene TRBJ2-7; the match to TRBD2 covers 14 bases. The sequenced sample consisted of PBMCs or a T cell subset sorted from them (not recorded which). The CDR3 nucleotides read TGTGCCAGCAGCCAATTAGGGACTAGCGGGAGAGGCTACGAGCAGTACTTC. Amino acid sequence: CASSQLGTSGRGYEQYF.